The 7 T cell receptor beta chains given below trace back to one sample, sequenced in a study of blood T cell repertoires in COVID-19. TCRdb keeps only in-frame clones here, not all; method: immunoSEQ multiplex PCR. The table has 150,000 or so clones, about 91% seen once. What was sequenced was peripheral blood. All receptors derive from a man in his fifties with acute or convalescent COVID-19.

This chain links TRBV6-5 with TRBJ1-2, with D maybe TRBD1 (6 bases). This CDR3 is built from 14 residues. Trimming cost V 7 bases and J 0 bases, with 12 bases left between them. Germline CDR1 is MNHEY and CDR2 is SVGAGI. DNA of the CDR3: TGTGCCAGCACGTGGGGGCAGTCTAACTATGGCTACACCTTC. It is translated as CASTWGQSNYGYTF.

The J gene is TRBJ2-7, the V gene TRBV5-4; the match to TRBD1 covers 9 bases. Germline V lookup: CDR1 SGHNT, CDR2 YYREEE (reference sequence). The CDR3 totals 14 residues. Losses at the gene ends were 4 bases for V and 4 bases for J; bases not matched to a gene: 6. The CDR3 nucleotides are TGTGCCAGCAGCCGGGGACAGGGTAGGTACGAGCAGTACTTC. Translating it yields CASSRGQGRYEQYF.

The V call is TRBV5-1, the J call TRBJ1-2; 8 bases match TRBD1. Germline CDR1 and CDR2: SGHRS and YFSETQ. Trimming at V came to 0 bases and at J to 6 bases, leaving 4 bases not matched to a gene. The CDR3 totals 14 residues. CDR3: CASSLEGQVNGYTF. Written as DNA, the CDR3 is TGCGCCAGCAGCTTGGAGGGACAGGTTAATGGCTACACCTTC.

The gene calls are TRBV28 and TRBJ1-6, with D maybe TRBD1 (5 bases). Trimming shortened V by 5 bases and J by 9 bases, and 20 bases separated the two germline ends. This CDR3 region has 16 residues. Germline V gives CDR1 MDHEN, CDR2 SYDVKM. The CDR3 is CASSPIGRGEVSPLHF. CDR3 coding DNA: TGTGCCAGCAGTCCGATAGGTCGGGGGGAGGTTTCACCCCTCCACTTT.

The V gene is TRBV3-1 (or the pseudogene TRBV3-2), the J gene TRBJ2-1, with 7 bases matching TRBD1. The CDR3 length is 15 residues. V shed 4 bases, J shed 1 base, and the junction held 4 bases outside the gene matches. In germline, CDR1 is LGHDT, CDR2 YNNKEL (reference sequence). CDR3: CASSRQTGSYNEQFF. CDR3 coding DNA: TGTGCCAGCAGCCGCCAGACAGGGTCCTACAATGAGCAGTTCTTC.

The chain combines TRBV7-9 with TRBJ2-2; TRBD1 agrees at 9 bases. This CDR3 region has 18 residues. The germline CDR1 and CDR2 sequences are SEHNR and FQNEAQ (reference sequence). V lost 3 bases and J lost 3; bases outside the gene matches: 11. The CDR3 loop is CASSFVRLRTGDTGELFF. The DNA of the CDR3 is TGTGCCAGCAGCTTCGTTAGGCTACGGACAGGGGACACCGGGGAGCTGTTTTTT.

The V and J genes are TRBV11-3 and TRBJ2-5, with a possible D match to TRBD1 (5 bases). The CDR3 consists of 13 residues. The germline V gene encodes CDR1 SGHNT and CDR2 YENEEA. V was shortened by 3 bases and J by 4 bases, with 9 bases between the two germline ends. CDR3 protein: CASSLGRVETQYF. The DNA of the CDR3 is TGTGCCAGCAGCTTGGGCAGGGTAGAGACCCAGTACTTC.